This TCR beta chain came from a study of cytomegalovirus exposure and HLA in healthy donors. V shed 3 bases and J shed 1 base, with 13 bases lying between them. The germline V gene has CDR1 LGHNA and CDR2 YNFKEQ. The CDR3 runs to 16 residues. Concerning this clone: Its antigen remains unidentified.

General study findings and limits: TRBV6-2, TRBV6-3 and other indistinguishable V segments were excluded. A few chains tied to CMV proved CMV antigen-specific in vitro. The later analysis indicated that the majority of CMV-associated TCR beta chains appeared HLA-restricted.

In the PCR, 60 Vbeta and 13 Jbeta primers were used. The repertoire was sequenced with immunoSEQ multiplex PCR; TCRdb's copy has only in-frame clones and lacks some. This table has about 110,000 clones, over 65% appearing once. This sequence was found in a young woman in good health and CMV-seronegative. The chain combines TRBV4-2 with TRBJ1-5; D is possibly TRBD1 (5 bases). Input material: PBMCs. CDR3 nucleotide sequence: TGTGCCAGCAGCCACCTAGGGGAGGGGAGCAATCAGCCCCAGCATTTT. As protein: CASSHLGEGSNQPQHF.